Each of the 24 T cell receptor beta chains below was sequenced from the same sample in a study of blood T cell repertoires in COVID-19. TCRdb keeps only in-frame clones here, not all; method: immunoSEQ multiplex PCR. The table shows approximately 530,000 clones, with around nine tenths occurring only once. The sequenced sample consisted of peripheral blood. These TCRs come from a woman between 50 and 59 years old with COVID-19, enrolled during active disease.

This clone was detected only a few times. The chain employs TRBV5-8 and TRBJ1-6, with 7 bases fitting TRBD1. This CDR3 is 12 amino acids long. J was trimmed by 5 bases and V by 10 bases; bases with no gene match: 3. Germline lookup yields CDR1 SGHTS and CDR2 YDEGEE. The CDR3 nucleotides read TGTGCCGGACAGGACGATAATTCACCCCTCCACTTT. Translated: CAGQDDNSPLHF.

The chain joins TRBV29-1 to TRBJ1-1; weak D call: TRBD1 (6 bases). V was pared by 7 bases and J by 0 bases, with 15 bases between. This CDR3 contains 14 residues. Germline CDR1 is SQVTM and CDR2 is ANQGSEA. The CDR3 is CSARWQGMNTEAFF. The CDR3 bases are TGCAGCGCGCGATGGCAGGGGATGAACACTGAAGCTTTCTTT.

The rearrangement links TRBV18 to TRBJ2-1, with a possible D match to TRBD1 (5 bases). The V gene's germline CDR1 is KGHSH and CDR2 LQKENI. The germline V and J ends were trimmed by 3 bases and 6 bases, with 9 bases remaining between them. CDR3 length: 13 residues. CDR3 protein: CASSPLQGNEQFF. The CDR3 region has the DNA TGTGCCAGCTCACCCCTTCAGGGCAATGAGCAGTTCTTC.

Turning to this clone: At the DNA level, this CDR3 is encoded by other sequences in the same sample as well. The rearrangement joins TRBV2 to TRBJ1-4; D ambiguous. V was clipped by 5 bases and J by 11 bases, with 12 bases between them. CDR3 length: 12 amino acids. Germline values: CDR1 SNHLY, CDR2 FYNNEI. The CDR3 sequence is CASSPRGEKLFF. The CDR3 coding sequence is TGTGCCAGCAGTCCGCGGGGTGAGAAACTGTTTTTT.

The chain links TRBV24-1 to TRBJ2-1; 7 nucleotides line up with TRBD2. CDR3 length equals 14 residues. CDR1 KGHDR and CDR2 SFDVKD come from the germline V gene. The V and J ends lost 5 bases and 7 bases, in that order; junction bases with no gene match: 7. CDR3 coding DNA: TGTGCCACCAGTGTTGCCGGGGGGAGGAATGAGCAGTTCTTC. The encoded protein is CATSVAGGRNEQFF.

The V gene is TRBV2, the J gene TRBJ1-1, with 8 bases lining up with TRBD1. This CDR3 contains 14 residues. Trimming cost V 9 bases and J 5 bases; bases outside gene matches: 11. Germline V gene sequence: CDR1 SNHLY, CDR2 FYNNEI. In DNA form, the CDR3 reads TGTGCCAGTTGGGAGCTACAGGGGGAGACTGAAGCTTTCTTT. Translated, it gives CASWELQGETEAFF.

This chain connects TRBV4-1 to TRBJ2-2, with 8 nucleotides matching TRBD1. Germline V lookup: CDR1 MGHRA, CDR2 YSYEKL. With 4 bases clipped from V and 4 bases from J, the junction kept 5 bases outside the gene matches. This CDR3 spans 15 amino acids. CDR3 sequence: CASSLGQGVTGELFF. The DNA for the CDR3 is TGCGCCAGCAGCCTCGGACAGGGAGTCACCGGGGAGCTGTTTTTT.

There are a few counts of this clone. The chain employs TRBV20-1 and TRBJ1-1; 7 nucleotides line up with TRBD1. Losses at the gene ends were 3 bases for V and 7 bases for J; bases not matched to a gene: 5. This CDR3 contains 12 residues. CDR1 and CDR2 (germline): DFQATT, SNEGSKA (reference sequence). The CDR3 coding sequence is TGCAGTGCTAGTGGAAGGACAGGTGAAGCTTTCTTT. Protein sequence: CSASGRTGEAFF.

This clone was recorded once. The chain has TRBV6-1 and TRBJ1-1, with 7 bases matching TRBD1. Germline CDR1 reads MNHNS; CDR2 reads SASEGT. This CDR3 region has 14 residues. V was pared by 6 bases and J by 5 bases, with 9 bases of the junction left unmatched. CDR3: CASRSDRRRTEAFF. The CDR3 DNA reads as TGTGCCAGCAGATCGGACAGGAGGAGGACTGAAGCTTTCTTT.

This chain uses TRBV9 with TRBJ1-3, with 9 bases identical to TRBD1. The CDR3 has 17 residues. V gave up 3 bases and J gave up 0 bases; unmatched junction bases: 7. The germline CDR1 and CDR2 sequences are SGDLS and YYNGEE. The CDR3 coding sequence is TGTGCCAGCAGCGACCGGGACAGGGACTTCTCTGGAAACACCATATATTTT. Translating it yields CASSDRDRDFSGNTIYF.

The chain joins TRBV10-3 to TRBJ2-5, with D tentatively TRBD1 (5 bases). Trimming cost V 4 bases and J 2 bases, with 5 bases left between them. CDR1 and CDR2 (germline): ENHRY, SYGVKD. The CDR3 contains 12 residues. CDR3 DNA: TGTGCCATCAGTGGACAGCAAGAGACCCAGTACTTC. Its protein product is CAISGQQETQYF.

This clone was picked up a small number of times. The rearrangement uses TRBV12-5 and TRBJ2-2; the match to TRBD1 covers 7 bases. With V trimmed by 6 bases and J by 5 bases, 6 bases remained unmatched. The germline gives CDR1 LGHNT, CDR2 FRNRAP. This CDR3 is 14 amino acids long. The CDR3 nucleotides read TGTGCTAGTGGGGCGGACAGGAGTACCGGGGAGCTGTTTTTT. Encoded protein: CASGADRSTGELFF. The full variable domain, completed using reference TRBV12-5 and TRBJ2-2, is DARVTQTPRHKVTEMGQEVTMRCQPILGHNTVFWYRQTMMQGLELLAYFRNRAPLDDSGMPKDRFSAEMPDATLATLKIQPSEPRDSAVYFCASGADRSTGELFFGEGSRLTVL.

The table lists this clone with a count of one. The chain has TRBV6-1 and TRBJ1-1; D is uncertain. Germline loops: CDR1 MNHNS, CDR2 SASEGT. The CDR3 is 15 amino acids. Trimming pared 2 bases from V and 0 bases from J, leaving 10 bases between. The CDR3 coding sequence is TGTGCCAGCAGTGAATTCCGGGTAATGAACACTGAAGCTTTCTTT. The encoded protein is CASSEFRVMNTEAFF.

The chain is built from TRBV9 and TRBJ2-1, with 9 bases that match TRBD2. The ends lost 6 bases at V and 8 bases at J; junction bases unmatched: 9. The germline V gene encodes CDR1 SGDLS and CDR2 YYNGEE. The CDR3 length is 14 residues. Here the CDR3 DNA reads TGTGCCAGCACCTCAGCGGGGGGTATCTATGAGCAGTTCTTC. This gives the protein CASTSAGGIYEQFF.

This chain connects TRBV12-3 or TRBV12-4 to TRBJ2-2; D unresolved. The CDR3 spans 12 residues. V was pared by 6 bases and J by 6 bases, with 8 bases between. Written as DNA, the CDR3 is TGTGCCAGCAGAGGAGACCCCGGGGAGCTGTTTTTT. Its protein is CASRGDPGELFF.

This chain joins TRBV6-5 and TRBJ1-4, with 11 bases that match TRBD1. Germline-derived CDR1 and CDR2 are MNHEY and SVGAGI. V trimming: 6 bases; J trimming: 6 bases; junction bases outside the gene matches: 0. This CDR3 has 13 amino acids. The CDR3 nucleotides are TGTGCCAGCAGGGACAGGGGGCATGAAAAACTGTTTTTT. Translated: CASRDRGHEKLFF.

V and J are TRBV19 and TRBJ1-1, with TRBD1 matching 11 bases. The V and J ends lost 10 bases and 6 bases, in that order; junction bases with no gene match: 4. CDR3 length equals 12 residues. Germline loops: CDR1 LNHDA, CDR2 SQIVND (reference sequence). The CDR3 sequence: CAISGQGAEAFF. CDR3 nucleotide sequence: TGTGCCATCTCGGGACAGGGGGCTGAAGCTTTCTTT.

The chain links TRBV19 to TRBJ1-2; D ambiguous. This CDR3 comprises 15 residues. Trimming shortened V by 5 bases and J by 7 bases, and 20 bases separated the two germline ends. Germline CDR1 is LNHDA and CDR2 is SQIVND (reference sequence). CDR3 in amino acids: CASSQPGQELGGYTF. The DNA for the CDR3 is TGTGCCAGTAGTCAACCTGGGCAGGAATTGGGTGGCTACACCTTC. Filled out from reference TRBV19 and TRBJ1-2, the complete variable domain reads DGGITQSPKYLFRKEGQNVTLSCEQNLNHDAMYWYRQDPGQGLRLIYYSQIVNDFQKGDIAEGYSVSREKKESFPLTVTSAQKNPTAFYLCASSQPGQELGGYTFGSGTRLTVV.

The V and J genes are TRBV18 and TRBJ1-4; D remains unclear. CDR1 is KGHSH and CDR2 is LQKENI in the germline V gene. V lost 4 bases, J lost 6 bases, and 12 bases lay in between. There are 14 residues in the CDR3. The CDR3 coding sequence is TGTGCCAGCTCACTGAACGGGGTGGATGAAAAACTGTTTTTT. Amino acid sequence: CASSLNGVDEKLFF.

The chain combines TRBV18 with TRBJ1-1; D perhaps matches TRBD1 (5 bases). V lost 2 bases and J lost 0, with 7 bases in between. The CDR3 runs to 14 residues. Germline values: CDR1 KGHSH, CDR2 LQKENI. The CDR3 nucleotides are TGTGCCAGCTCACCAGGGGCAGTGAACACTGAAGCTTTCTTT. Translated, it gives CASSPGAVNTEAFF.

The chain couples TRBV3-1 (or the pseudogene TRBV3-2) to TRBJ1-1, with D possibly matching TRBD1 (5 bases). The V gene's germline CDR1 is LGHDT and CDR2 YNNKEL (reference sequence). V was trimmed by 4 bases and J by 0 bases, leaving 6 bases between them. This CDR3 has 13 amino acids. The CDR3: CASSLQVNTEAFF. The CDR3 DNA reads as TGTGCCAGCAGCCTACAGGTGAACACTGAAGCTTTCTTT.

The genes are TRBV7-2 and TRBJ1-2; the D gene is possibly TRBD1 (5 bases). The V end was cut by 7 bases, the J end by 1 base, with 16 bases between. This CDR3 is built from 15 residues. Germline CDR1 is SGHTA and CDR2 is FQGNSA. CDR3 sequence (DNA): TGTGCCAGCAACCCCTCCGACAGCGTTAACTATGGCTACACCTTC. Encoded protein: CASNPSDSVNYGYTF.

The CDR3 DNA reads as TGTGCCAGCAGCGATGGCAGGGGGGAAAAACTGTTTTTT. As protein: CASSDGRGEKLFF. The chain uses TRBV7-7 and TRBJ1-4, with TRBD1 identical over 7 bases. V was pared by 5 bases and J by 8 bases, with 5 bases of the junction left unmatched. This CDR3 is built from 13 residues. Looked up from germline, CDR1 is SSHAT and CDR2 is FNYEAQ (reference sequence).

The chain joins TRBV2 to TRBJ1-1, with TRBD1 identical over 8 bases. CDR3 length: 14 residues. The V segment lost 6 bases and the J segment 11 bases; nucleotides outside the gene matches: 14. Germline CDR1 SNHLY, CDR2 FYNNEI. This CDR3 reads CASRETDRVGDAFF. CDR3 DNA sequence: TGTGCCAGCAGAGAGACGGACAGGGTAGGAGACGCTTTCTTT.